Sequencing of this T cell receptor (beta chain) was carried out in a study of blood T cell repertoires in COVID-19. Study-wide background: There were acute and convalescent COVID-19 samples, and they came from the United States, Italy and Spain.

This clone was seen a handful of times. The CDR3 contains 17 residues. Germline loops: CDR1 SGHDT, CDR2 YYEEEE. V was shortened by 4 bases and J by 1 base, with 17 bases between the two germline ends. In the study's own analysis: Amplification of reference gene primers was used by the study to estimate nucleated cell counts. Clones were sequenced by immunoSEQ multiplex PCR, and TCRdb holds only the in-frame ones, with some missing. For V, J and clone size, that table is used; D and trimming come from the DNA. Altogether 150,000 to 200,000 clones are present, more than 85% being singletons, with the ten largest covering 7%.

The chain recombines TRBV5-6 with TRBJ1-4; possible D gene TRBD1, 6 bases. This clonotype was obtained from a woman older than 75 in a cohort sampled during active or convalescent COVID-19. The sequenced sample was peripheral blood. The CDR3 DNA is TGTGCCAGCAGCCTCTTCGCGGGGGGGCGAACTAATGAAAAACTGTTTTTT. It specifies CASSLFAGGRTNEKLFF.